A single sample is the source of the 24 T cell receptor beta chains below, sequenced in a study of technical replicates of blood from several donors. Assay: immunoSEQ multiplex PCR; the TCRdb copy retains only in-frame clones and omits some. The sample has 70,000 to 85,000 clones, about 91% seen once; the top ten hold around 0.3%. The sample consisted of T cells isolated from PBMCs. These receptors were taken from a human donor in good health.

The chain employs TRBV16 and TRBJ2-7; 9 nucleotides line up with TRBD1. The germline gives CDR1 KGHSY, CDR2 FQNENV. The CDR3 has 15 residues. Germline trimming cut 8 bases from V and 2 bases from J; bases unmatched to any gene: 10. CDR3 amino acids: CASSALGQGTYEQYF. CDR3 sequence (DNA): TGTGCCAGCTCCGCTTTGGGACAGGGTACCTACGAGCAGTACTTC. Combining the CDR3 with reference TRBV16 and TRBJ2-7 gives the whole variable domain GEEVAQTPKHLVRGEGQKAKLYCAPIKGHSYVFWYQQVLKNEFKFLISFQNENVFDETGMPKERFSAKCLPNSPCSLEIQATKLEDSAVYFCASSALGQGTYEQYFGPGTRLTVT.

The chain carries TRBV27 and TRBJ2-3, with 9 bases aligning to TRBD1. Germline trimming cut 1 base from V and 3 bases from J; bases unmatched to any gene: 8. Germline V gives CDR1 MNHEY, CDR2 SMNVEV (reference sequence). The CDR3 has 17 amino acids. CDR3 sequence reads: CASSLFATGGGTDTQYF. The CDR3 DNA follows: TGTGCCAGCAGTTTATTCGCGACAGGGGGTGGGACAGATACGCAGTATTTT.

This chain connects TRBV19 to TRBJ2-1; 12 positions match TRBD2. The CDR3 spans 16 residues. Germline CDR1 and CDR2: LNHDA and SQIVND (reference sequence). J lost 0 bases, V lost 6 bases, and 3 bases had no gene match. The CDR3 DNA reads TGTGCCAGTAGGGAGACTAGCGGGGGCTCCTACAATGAGCAGTTCTTC. Translation gives CASRETSGGSYNEQFF.

This chain links TRBV7-9 with TRBJ2-5; 7 bases map to TRBD2. The ends lost 7 bases at V and 1 base at J; junction bases unmatched: 6. The CDR3 runs to 14 residues. Germline-derived CDR1 and CDR2 are SEHNR and FQNEAQ (reference sequence). The DNA for the CDR3 is TGTGCCAGCACATCTAGCGGTACCCAAGAGACCCAGTACTTC. This encodes CASTSSGTQETQYF.

The CDR3 loop is CASSPLSGLDQPQHF. CDR3 DNA: TGTGCCAGCAGCCCGCTTAGCGGGCTAGATCAGCCCCAGCATTTT. The V call is TRBV28, the J call TRBJ1-5, with no clear D. Trimming removed 6 bases at V and 5 bases at J, with 17 bases between. Germline values: CDR1 MDHEN, CDR2 SYDVKM. The CDR3 is 15 amino acids.

The rearrangement joins TRBV6-1 to TRBJ1-2, with TRBD1 identical over 7 bases. V shed 0 bases and J 4 bases; nucleotides not matched to a gene: 5. Germline CDR1 MNHNS, CDR2 SASEGT. The CDR3 is made up of 15 amino acids. The CDR3 sequence: CASSEALGQSYGYTF. The CDR3 region has the DNA TGTGCCAGCAGTGAAGCGTTGGGACAGTCCTATGGCTACACCTTC.

The chain employs TRBV2 and TRBJ2-7, with 8 bases fitting TRBD1. The germline V gene encodes CDR1 SNHLY and CDR2 FYNNEI. Trimming at V came to 5 bases and at J to 3 bases, leaving 12 bases not matched to a gene. The CDR3 length is 16 residues. The CDR3 region is CASSPLQGVGFYEQYF. DNA of the CDR3: TGTGCCAGCAGTCCCTTACAGGGGGTGGGATTCTACGAGCAGTACTTC.

V and J are TRBV5-8 and TRBJ2-7; D might be TRBD2 (5 bases). The length of the CDR3 is 12 residues. Germline lookup yields CDR1 SGHTS and CDR2 YDEGEE. The V gene lost 0 bases and the J gene lost 5 bases, with 6 bases spanning the gap. The CDR3 spells CASSLAGNEQYF. The CDR3 nucleotides read TGTGCCAGCAGCTTGGCCGGGAACGAGCAGTACTTC.

The rearrangement joins TRBV7-8 to TRBJ1-1; no definite D call. Germline CDR1 SGHVS, CDR2 FQNEAQ. V was pared by 2 bases and J by 4 bases, with 14 bases between. The CDR3 runs 15 residues. CDR3 loop: CASSLPVNVGTEAFF. The DNA of the CDR3 is TGTGCCAGCAGCTTACCGGTGAACGTCGGCACTGAAGCTTTCTTT.

The V gene is TRBV5-1, the J gene TRBJ1-1; 12 bases agree with TRBD1. V trimming: 2 bases; J trimming: 9 bases; junction bases outside the gene matches: 11. The CDR3 extends over 16 amino acids. Germline assignment: CDR1 SGHRS and CDR2 YFSETQ. The CDR3 sequence: CASSLGDRGRMGQAFF. In DNA, the CDR3 is TGCGCCAGCAGCTTAGGGGACAGGGGGCGGATGGGGCAAGCTTTCTTT.

V usage is TRBV11-2 and J usage is TRBJ2-7, with 7 nucleotides matching TRBD1. Trimming cost V 0 bases and J 1 base; bases outside gene matches: 3. CDR3 length: 15 amino acids. CDR1 and CDR2 (germline): SGHAT, FQNNGV. The DNA for the CDR3 is TGTGCCAGCAGCTTAGAGACAGGGAGATCCTACGAGCAGTACTTC. The encoded protein is CASSLETGRSYEQYF.

The chain links TRBV18 to TRBJ1-5; D is perhaps TRBD1 (5 bases). Trimming removed 6 bases from V and 3 bases from J, with 15 bases in between. The CDR3 loop spans 15 amino acids. Germline V CDR1 and CDR2: KGHSH, LQKENI. CDR3 sequence: CASSPGTGNNQPQHF. The CDR3 coding sequence is TGTGCCAGCTCCCCCGGGACTGGCAACAATCAGCCCCAGCATTTT.

This clone has only one observation. J is TRBJ2-7 and V is TRBV13; 8 nucleotides match TRBD1. There are 14 residues in the CDR3. Germline V gives CDR1 PRHDT, CDR2 FYEKMQ (reference sequence). J was trimmed by 2 bases and V by 5 bases; bases with no gene match: 5. CDR3 amino acids: CASSLGQGTYEQYF. The CDR3 nucleotides are TGTGCCAGCAGCCTCGGACAGGGAACCTACGAGCAGTACTTC.

V usage is TRBV5-1 and J usage is TRBJ1-2, with 9 bases identical to TRBD1. The J segment lost 4 bases and the V segment lost 1 base, leaving 5 bases of the junction unmatched. There are 15 residues in the CDR3. CDR1 SGHRS and CDR2 YFSETQ come from the germline V gene. The CDR3 reads CASSLPGQGIYGYTF. CDR3 bases: TGCGCCAGCAGCTTGCCCGGACAGGGGATCTATGGCTACACCTTC.

The J gene is TRBJ2-1, the V gene TRBV5-1; 15 bases are a match to TRBD2. V was clipped by 4 bases and J by 2 bases; unmatched bases: 13. The CDR3 spans 20 residues. Per germline, CDR1 SGHRS and CDR2 YFSETQ. CDR3: CASSRGEWGLAGGTYNEQFF. The CDR3 DNA is TGCGCCAGCAGCCGTGGAGAGTGGGGACTAGCGGGGGGAACCTACAATGAGCAGTTCTTC.

This sequence joins TRBV11-2 and TRBJ2-2, with no clear D. The ends were cut back, 3 bases at V and 1 base at J, with 15 bases in the middle. CDR3 size: 17 residues. Germline CDR1 is SGHAT and CDR2 is FQNNGV. The CDR3: CASSFDTWARNTGELFF. CDR3 bases: TGTGCCAGCAGCTTTGACACCTGGGCCCGGAACACCGGGGAGCTGTTTTTT.

The J gene is TRBJ1-2, the V gene TRBV5-6, with 10 bases fitting TRBD1. This CDR3 has 13 residues. Germline V gives CDR1 SGHDT, CDR2 YYEEEE. V dropped 5 bases and J dropped 8; count of bases not matched to a gene: 6. DNA of the CDR3: TGTGCCAGCAGTCAGACAGGGGGCCGAGGCTACACCTTC. Its translation: CASSQTGGRGYTF.

J is TRBJ2-1 and V is TRBV15, with TRBD2 matching over 7 bases. Per germline, CDR1 LNHNV and CDR2 YYDKDF (reference sequence). The CDR3 totals 18 residues. Trimming took 2 bases from V and 5 from J; bases not matched to a gene: 15. The CDR3 DNA is TGTGCCACCAGCAGAAGGAAAGGCGGGCGGCTAGCGGACAATGAGCAGTTCTTC. The encoded protein is CATSRRKGGRLADNEQFF.

This sequence joins TRBV7-9 and TRBJ2-1; TRBD2 matches at 12 bases. There are 17 residues in the CDR3. The germline V gene has CDR1 SEHNR and CDR2 FQNEAQ (reference sequence). J lost 3 bases, V lost 5 bases, and 8 bases had no gene match. The CDR3 DNA reads TGTGCCAGCAGCCTTGTTCTAGCGGGAGGGAACTACAATGAGCAGTTCTTC. Protein sequence: CASSLVLAGGNYNEQFF.

This chain uses TRBV27 with TRBJ1-1; 10 nucleotides align to TRBD1. Germline CDR1 MNHEY, CDR2 SMNVEV (reference sequence). V was clipped by 6 bases and J by 3 bases; unmatched bases: 4. This CDR3 has 14 amino acids. CDR3 DNA sequence: TGTGCCAGCAGGGACAGGGGGGGAGACACTGAAGCTTTCTTT. It translates to CASRDRGGDTEAFF.

The V and J genes are TRBV10-1 and TRBJ2-3; 8 bases line up with TRBD1. Trimming at V came to 2 bases and at J to 11 bases, leaving 6 bases not matched to a gene. Germline V gives CDR1 WNHNN, CDR2 SYGVQD (reference sequence). The CDR3 loop spans 13 amino acids. The CDR3, as DNA: TGCGCCAGCAGTGAGCACCAGGGGGCGATGCAGTATTTT. It translates to CASSEHQGAMQYF.

This clone was seen a handful of times. V and J are TRBV10-1 and TRBJ2-1, with D possibly being TRBD1 (7 bases). V lost 6 bases, J lost 7 bases, and 22 bases lay in between. The CDR3 consists of 16 residues. Germline CDR1 reads WNHNN; CDR2 reads SYGVQD (reference sequence). CDR3 residues: CASRADRPQGGNEQFF. CDR3 in DNA: TGCGCCAGCAGAGCGGACAGGCCCCAAGGAGGGAATGAGCAGTTCTTC.

This clone was recorded only once. The DNA for the CDR3 is TGTGCCAGCAGCGCCACAGGGGTCGAAACCCTTAGCACAGATACGCAGTATTTT. Encoded protein: CASSATGVETLSTDTQYF. V is TRBV27 and J is TRBJ2-3, with TRBD1 matching 7 bases. Losses at the gene ends were 6 bases for V and 0 bases for J; bases not matched to a gene: 15. Looked up from germline, CDR1 is MNHEY and CDR2 is SMNVEV (reference sequence). The CDR3 extends over 18 amino acids.

The chain has TRBV23-1 and TRBJ2-7; a possible D gene is TRBD1 (5 bases). TRBV23-1 is flagged as an ORF with uncertain function. Trimming shortened V by 2 bases and J by 5 bases, and 10 bases separated the two germline ends. The CDR3 length is 13 residues. The CDR3 DNA sequence: TGCGCCAGCAGTCAAACCCTGACAGACGAGCAGTACTTC. This encodes CASSQTLTDEQYF.